The TCR beta chain described here comes from a study of regulatory T cells in long-lasting Graves disease. Time point described: newly diagnosed GD, antithyroid drugs for less than 3 months. From RNA extracted from PBMCs, the TCR library was made. V was cut by 3 bases and J by 4 bases, with 15 bases left in between. This CDR3 is built from 15 residues. Looked up from germline, CDR1 is ENHRY and CDR2 is SYGVKD. The TCR beta library used iRepertoire HTBI primers with Arm-PCR amplification of CDR3. TCRdb reprocessed the multiplex PCR reads via MiXCR and lists one record per CDR3 protein. This sample carries about 530,000 distinct CDR3 sequences, approximately 16% of them seen once, and the ten largest clones take around 25%. This same sample was also part of a study on T cells in Graves' hyperthyroidism and ophthalmopathy.

This TCR was sampled from a woman aged 40 to 65 with Graves disease. The source material was peripheral blood mononuclear cells (PBMCs), sampled at new diagnosis, from a patient treated with antithyroid drugs. The rearrangement uses TRBV10-3 and TRBJ2-5, with D tentatively TRBD1 (6 bases). The CDR3 is CAISDQLGAGETQYF. CDR3 coding DNA: TGTGCCATCAGTGATCAGCTGGGGGCGGGAGAGACCCAGTACTTC.